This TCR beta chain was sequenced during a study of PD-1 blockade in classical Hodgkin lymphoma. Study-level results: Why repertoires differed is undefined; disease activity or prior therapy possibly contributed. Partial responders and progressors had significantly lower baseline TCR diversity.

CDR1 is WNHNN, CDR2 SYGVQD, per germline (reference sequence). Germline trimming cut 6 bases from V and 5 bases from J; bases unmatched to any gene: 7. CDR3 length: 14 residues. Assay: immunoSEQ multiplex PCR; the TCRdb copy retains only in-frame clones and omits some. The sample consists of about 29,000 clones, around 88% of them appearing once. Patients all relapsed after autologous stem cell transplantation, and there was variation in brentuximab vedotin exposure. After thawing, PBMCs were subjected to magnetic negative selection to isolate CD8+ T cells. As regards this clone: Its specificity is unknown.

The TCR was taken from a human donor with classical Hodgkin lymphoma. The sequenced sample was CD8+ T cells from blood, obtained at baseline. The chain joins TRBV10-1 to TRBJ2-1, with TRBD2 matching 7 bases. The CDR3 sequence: CASRRLAADNEQFF. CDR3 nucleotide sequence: TGCGCCAGCAGAAGACTAGCAGCCGACAATGAGCAGTTCTTC.